This T cell receptor beta chain was sequenced in a study of cytomegalovirus exposure and HLA in healthy donors (dated by TCRdb to the late 2010s). With respect to the entire study: An earlier analysis of several hundred of the donors reported more than 250 Gb of sequence data and 117 million unique TCR beta sequences from some 180 million T cells. An early release that covered 500 to 800 HLA-typed donors contained approximately 290 gigabases of sequencing data and tens of millions of unique TCR sequences. Of the 350 to 450 genotyped donors, 81% were placed in the genetic ancestry cluster associated with self-reported Caucasian donors. The aim of the study was to test whether cataloging public T cell receptors could identify signatures of past pathogen exposure. The T cell repertoires of 670 or so subjects were profiled by immunosequencing and related to cytomegalovirus serostatus. In addition to the first cohort of 666 subjects, a separate validation cohort of approximately 110 different subjects was used. To predict cytomegalovirus infection status, the study brought together high-throughput TCR immunosequencing, statistical association of individual TCRs with disease status, and machine learning. In a later analysis, previously published TCR beta repertoires from 500 to 750 donors were re-analyzed and high-resolution HLA genotyping was added so that TCR occurrence patterns could be studied. In the later analysis, no new phenotypic data were used to find candidate immune exposures; instead, reliance was placed on TCR beta sequences and their occurrence across donors. To decide whether each TCR beta V gene segment behaved as functional or pseudogenic, an earlier analysis of approximately 600 of the donors relied on high-throughput TCR beta sequencing. Donor age, sex, ethnicity and CMV serostatus were compiled alongside the repertoire data. A later genetic analysis took genome-wide SNP genotypes for about three fifths of the roughly 670 donors and used that subset as a discovery cohort. Every discovery cohort repertoire had been produced on one sequencing platform. HLA typing covered class I and class II loci at four-digit resolution. Typing coverage varied by locus: roughly 620-630 donors for A, B, C, DRB1 and DQB1; roughly 520 for DQA1; over 600 for DPA1; 400 to 480 for DPB1. Because of strong linkage in the cohort, roughly five DR-DQ haplotypes were treated as single units for association and clustering. Among roughly 400 genotyped donors of the cohort, an average of approximately 240,000 unique TCR beta nucleotide sequences were sequenced per donor, around 20% of them non-productive.

The trim is 7 bases for V and 7 bases for J, with a gap of 10 bases between the germline ends. Inclusive of the bounding cysteine and phenylalanine, the CDR3 is 11 residues long. The only DNA kept is the CDR3, 33 bases in frame from the first base. For CDR1 and CDR2, the germline V gene (reference sequence) lists LNHDA and SQIVND. The cohort consisted of 650 to 850 healthy bone marrow donors. At the time of sampling, every cohort member was nominally healthy, though immune exposures that went unrecorded were likely present. The donor tested CMV seronegative and was one of the 352 seronegative cohort members. Every donor gave a peripheral blood sample, and the peripheral blood mononuclear cells from that sample were used for TCR beta sequencing. Genomic DNA extraction from the blood cell samples was performed with the Qiagen DNeasy Blood Extraction Kit. Overall study results and their limits: In a later analysis, most CMV-associated TCR beta chains were found to appear HLA-restricted, with HLA associations seemingly driven largely by CMV exposure. When HLA alleles, especially DR and DQ, strongly co-occurred, TCR associations were difficult to assign to individual alleles. The classifier was reported to diagnose cytomegalovirus status with high specificity and sensitivity in both the original cohort and the validation cohort. While some public TCRs were present in many individuals, most TCR sequences turned up only very rarely across donors. Presence/absence analyses assumed roughly uniform sequencing depth across donors, an assumption that may not hold. V-gene and J-gene trimming of TCR beta chains was associated with a missense DCLRE1C variant in a later genetic analysis, and the association was replicated in an independent cohort. The 87-base-pair reads could not distinguish some IMGT-functional V segments, including TRBV6-2 and TRBV6-3, so those segments were excluded. In a later analysis, HLA-associated TCR beta chains showed more clonal expansion and lower generation probabilities than non-associated chains that were equally common. A further reported finding was that TCR beta sequences accurately predicted the HLA-A and HLA-B alleles for most subjects in the first cohort. Correlated functional status among segregating V segments might be attributable to linkage disequilibrium, but an unknown experimental factor could not be ruled out. In an earlier analysis of several hundred of the donors, most TCR beta V segments were observed in productive rearrangements about 90% or about 30% of the time, broadly matching IMGT annotations. In a later genetic analysis, fewer N-insertions in productive TCRs were reported among donors in an Asian-associated ancestry cluster than the approximately 670-donor mean. A few of the identified cytomegalovirus-associated TCR beta chains were confirmed in vitro to be specific for cytomegalovirus antigens. In a later analysis, the rate of TCR association differed among HLA loci, with DRB1 alleles having the most associated TCRs and HLA-C alleles having the fewest. The authors suggested that the approach could potentially be generalized to other disease states and immunological phenotypes. In this cohort, only TCR beta chains were sequenced, and detectable features were limited by the absence of alpha or paired-chain data. Several of the top co-occurrence clusters appeared to be linked to parvovirus B19, influenza, CMV and Epstein-Barr virus, according to a later analysis. The earlier analysis of approximately 560 of the donors excluded roughly 16 rarely observed V segments, including chromosome 9 orphons, because counts were too low. A cluster of highly shared sequence variants was judged likely to represent a technical artifact of the sequencing pipeline. Because HLA typing was unavailable for some donors at each locus, only the typed subset was used in association tests. At a false discovery rate of 0.05, a later analysis linked 16,000 or so TCR beta sequences to specific HLA alleles. CMV serostatus was the only immune exposure information available for the cohort. The study listed 150 to 200 TCR beta chains as associated with cytomegalovirus.

This clone was seen a few times. Its recognized antigen is unknown. No per-base quality is available; no much larger clone lies one base away. Library method: the immunoSEQ multiplex PCR assay. For the multiplex PCR, a mixture combining 60 forward primers for TCR Vbeta segments and 13 reverse primers for TCR Jbeta segments was used. Amplification of the CDR3 region of rearranged TCR beta genes was performed with a multiplex PCR assay on genomic DNA. The Illumina HiSeq System was used to sequence the amplified TCR beta libraries as 87-base-pair reads. From the authors' description of their analysis: In a later analysis, tens of millions of unique TCR beta chains were counted across the approximately 640 repertoires, and around 10 million of these chains were shared by at least two donors. Raw reads were error-corrected and collapsed into unique sequences by a nearest-neighbor algorithm in which closely related sequences were merged to remove PCR and sequencing errors. V, D and J gene segments were assigned by aligning CDR3 sequences to IMGT reference sequences. Each retained sequence needed at least a six-nucleotide match to both a V gene segment and a J gene segment. Rearrangements were classified as productive when the CDR3 lacked stop codons and remained in frame with V and J, and all other rearrangements were classified as non-productive. CDR3 was defined according to IMGT convention as the region running from the second conserved V-encoded cysteine to the conserved J-encoded phenylalanine. The earlier analysis of about 620 of the donors excluded sequences that lacked an unambiguous match to a single V gene segment. In an earlier analysis of some 590 of the donors, a V segment was called functional when productive rearrangements were above 56.7%, and segregating when the standard deviation between donors exceeded 5%. A statistical classification framework was built for diagnosing cytomegalovirus status from the catalog of TCR beta chain sequences. In a later analysis, V and J genes were assigned by comparing TCR nucleotide sequences against IMGT/GENE-DB human TR gene sequences. The TCRdist pipeline was used in a later analysis to assign CDR3 sequences and most-parsimonious VDJ recombination scenarios. In a later analysis, each TCR beta chain was defined by its CDR3 amino acid sequence together with its V-gene family, and reads without a unique V-gene family were excluded. To address suspected cross-contamination and a sequencing artifact, a later analysis removed approximately 590 highly shared, low-generation-probability nucleotide sequences. In a later analysis, a clonal expansion index for each public chain was calculated from normalized within-repertoire ranks of inferred template counts. A later analysis computed generation probabilities with a VDJ recombination model fitted to out-of-frame rearrangements, and checked the results against IGoR. Hypergeometric tests were used in a later analysis to score TCR-TCR, TCR-HLA and TCR-CMV co-occurrence, with a repertoire-size bias correction applied to the TCR pairs. A later analysis estimated false discovery rates by permuting HLA or CMV assignments 20 times. In a later analysis, co-occurring TCRs were grouped using DBSCAN, and TCRdist sequence similarity was added for clustering within HLA-allele-positive subsets. Repertoires with fewer than 30,000 or more than 120,000 public chains, plus five repertoires with anomalous nucleotide sharing, were excluded from co-occurrence clustering. TCRdb holds this immuneACCESS table with in-frame rearrangements only. Some clones are missing; in checked studies, unresolved V genes explain under half, and the rest has no known cause. V and J calls and clone size follow that table, whereas D and trimming were derived from the DNA. The sample profile shows 100,000 to 150,000 clones; approximately 70% of them were found once. Together, the top ten hold 1.5% to 1.9% of the sample.

The TCR comes from a man younger than 35 in good health and CMV-seronegative. This chain is built from TRBV19 and TRBJ1-1; the D gene remains uncertain. Sequencing input: PBMCs. The DNA sequence reads TGTGCCAGTACCACGACGGGTGAAGCTTTCTTT. The encoded protein is CASTTTGEAFF.